This TCR beta chain was retrieved from a study of blood T cells in healthy people across ages. The length of the CDR3 is 14 residues. The ends lost 9 bases at V and 5 bases at J; junction bases unmatched: 9. Concerning this clonotype itself: This may come from a read error, since a much larger clone is one base off.

Alongside a J-beta primer mix, a sample-barcoded 5' primer served in a second PCR lasting about 7 to 11 cycles. TCRdb reprocessed the 5' RACE reads with MiXCR, giving one entry per CDR3 protein. The table lists more than 750,000 distinct CDR3 sequences, almost 30% of them singletons. The authors extracted at least 5 micrograms of total RNA per sample. This same sample was also taken into another study, of T cells of mothers and their children. That work adds: It was through the M1S primer of the second PCR that sample barcodes and 2-4 random nucleotides were added. Related mother-child pairs showed slightly, non-significantly higher overlap than unrelated pairs.

The TCR was taken from a woman in her 40s in good health. Specimen: blood. The gene calls are TRBV12-3 or TRBV12-4 and TRBJ2-3, with 9 bases matching TRBD2. As DNA, the CDR3 is TGTGCCAGAAGTCCGGGACTAGCAGGAGATACGCAGTATTTT. It codes for CARSPGLAGDTQYF.